The clone carrying this TCR beta chain was counted a few times. Its antigen is still unknown. The V gene lost 6 bases and the J gene lost 4 bases, with 16 bases spanning the gap. Looked up from germline, CDR1 is MNHEY and CDR2 is SVGAGI. The CDR3 covers 15 residues. Genomic DNA of every subset was divided equally among multiple immunoSEQ plates. Sorted-subset replicate PCR reactions were performed with about 210 ng DNA, corresponding to roughly 27,000 T cell genomes. Using immunoSEQ multiplex PCR, the repertoire was profiled, and TCRdb retains in-frame clones only, with some absent. The repertoire holds hundreds of thousands of clones, with around 95% as singletons. This sample was included in a study of shared clonotypes between healthy human individuals. Study-wide points: It was expected that sequencing depth would affect clonotype sharing among donors. Relative to their counterparts shared across all four donors, non-shared clonotypes exhibited diminished generation probabilities.

CD45RO-negative cells were positively selected for CCR7, leaving out terminally differentiated effector memory CD45RA+ cells. Sequenced: naive CD8+ T cells sorted from blood. The chain recombines TRBV6-5 with TRBJ1-5, with D hard to call. This receptor was taken from a woman aged 25 to 45 in good health. CDR3 bases: TGTGCCAGCAGCATAGACGAGAGACCTAATCAGCCCCAGCATTTT. Its translation is CASSIDERPNQPQHF.